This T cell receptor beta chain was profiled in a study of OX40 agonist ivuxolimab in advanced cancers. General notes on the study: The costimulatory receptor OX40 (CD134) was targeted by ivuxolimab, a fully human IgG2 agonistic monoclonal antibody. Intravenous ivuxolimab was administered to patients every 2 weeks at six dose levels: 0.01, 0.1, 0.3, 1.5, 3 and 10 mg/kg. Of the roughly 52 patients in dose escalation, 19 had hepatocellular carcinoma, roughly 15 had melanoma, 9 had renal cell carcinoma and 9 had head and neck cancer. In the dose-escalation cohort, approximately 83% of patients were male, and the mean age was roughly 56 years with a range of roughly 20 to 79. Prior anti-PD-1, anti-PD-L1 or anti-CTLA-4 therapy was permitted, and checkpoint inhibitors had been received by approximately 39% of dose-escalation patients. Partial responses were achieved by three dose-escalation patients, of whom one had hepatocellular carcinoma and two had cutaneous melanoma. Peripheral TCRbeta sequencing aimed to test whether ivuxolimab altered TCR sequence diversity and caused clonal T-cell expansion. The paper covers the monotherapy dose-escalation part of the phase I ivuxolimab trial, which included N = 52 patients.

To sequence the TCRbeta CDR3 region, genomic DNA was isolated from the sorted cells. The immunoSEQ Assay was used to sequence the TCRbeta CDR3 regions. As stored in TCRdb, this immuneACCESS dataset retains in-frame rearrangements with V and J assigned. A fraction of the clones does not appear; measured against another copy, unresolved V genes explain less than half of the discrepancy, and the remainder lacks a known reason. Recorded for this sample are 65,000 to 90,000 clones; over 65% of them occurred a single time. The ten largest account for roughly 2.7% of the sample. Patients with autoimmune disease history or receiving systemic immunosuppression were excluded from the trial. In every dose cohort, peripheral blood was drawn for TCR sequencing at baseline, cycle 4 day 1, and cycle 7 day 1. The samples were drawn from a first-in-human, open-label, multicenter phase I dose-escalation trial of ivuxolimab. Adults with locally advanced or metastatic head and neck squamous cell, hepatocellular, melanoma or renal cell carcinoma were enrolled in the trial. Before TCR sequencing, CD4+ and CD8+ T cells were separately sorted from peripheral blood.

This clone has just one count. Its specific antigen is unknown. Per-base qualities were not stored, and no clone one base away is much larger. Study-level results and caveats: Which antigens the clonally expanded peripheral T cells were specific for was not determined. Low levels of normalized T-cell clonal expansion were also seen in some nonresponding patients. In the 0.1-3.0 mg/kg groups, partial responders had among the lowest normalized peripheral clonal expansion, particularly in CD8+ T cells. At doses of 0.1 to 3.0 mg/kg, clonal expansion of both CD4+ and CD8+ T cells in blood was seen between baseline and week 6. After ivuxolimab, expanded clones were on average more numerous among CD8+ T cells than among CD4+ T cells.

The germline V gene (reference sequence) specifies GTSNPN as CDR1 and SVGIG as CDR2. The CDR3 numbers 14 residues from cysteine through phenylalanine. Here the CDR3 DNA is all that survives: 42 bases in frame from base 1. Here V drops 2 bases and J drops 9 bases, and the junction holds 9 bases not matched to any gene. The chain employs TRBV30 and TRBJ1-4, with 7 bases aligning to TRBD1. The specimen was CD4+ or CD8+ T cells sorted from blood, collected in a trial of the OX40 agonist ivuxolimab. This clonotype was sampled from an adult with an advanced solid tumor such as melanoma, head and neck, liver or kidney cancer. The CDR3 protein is CAWSQTGLGQKLFF. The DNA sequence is TGTGCCTGGAGTCAGACAGGGTTGGGACAAAAACTGTTTTTT.